This T cell receptor (beta chain) was obtained from a study of T cell repertoires in cytomegalovirus infection. Trimming left V 2 bases short and J 0 bases short, with 9 bases between. The length of the CDR3 is 14 residues. CDR1 is DFQATT and CDR2 is SNEGSKA in the germline V gene (reference sequence). TCRdb re-called the reads with MiXCR, one entry per CDR3 protein. This sample has 490,000 or so distinct CDR3 sequences, with 10% to 12% found just once. This clonotype was seen repeatedly, ten times or more. The gene calls are TRBV20-1 and TRBJ2-3, with D perhaps TRBD1 or TRBD2 (5 bases each). This receptor was taken from a human donor in good health (CMV status not recorded). Some clones in this sample may be carry-over from other donors' samples. The sample consisted of PBMCs. CDR3 sequence reads: CSARRGASTDTQYF. The CDR3 coding sequence is TGCAGTGCTAGACGGGGCGCAAGCACAGATACGCAGTATTTT.